Shown below are 7 T cell receptor beta chains from a single sample sequenced in a study of radiation and T cells in renal cell carcinoma. Libraries were prepared by immunoSEQ multiplex PCR; TCRdb keeps only in-frame clonotypes and omits some of them. Among about 78,000 clones listed, around 89% were seen once. Time point noted: blood 4 weeks post-SBRT, at nephrectomy. Documented treatment: 15 Gy SBRT to primary tumor, nephrectomy 4 weeks later. The sequenced sample was blood, obtained from a patient whose treatment included radiotherapy and nephrectomy. The receptors come from a woman aged 70-85 years with renal cell carcinoma.

The chain links TRBV27 to TRBJ1-2; D remains ambiguous. Deletions cut 6 bases from V and 8 bases from J, with 13 bases between. This CDR3 has 12 amino acids. Germline CDR1 MNHEY, CDR2 SMNVEV (reference sequence). CDR3 amino acids: CASRILRIGYTF. CDR3 nucleotide sequence: TGTGCCAGCAGGATCCTTAGAATCGGCTACACCTTC.

The chain recombines TRBV28 with TRBJ1-1, with D maybe TRBD1 (6 bases). The V and J ends lost 3 bases and 2 bases respectively, with 16 bases between them. The CDR3 runs to 16 residues. Per the germline V gene, CDR1 is MDHEN and CDR2 is SYDVKM. The CDR3 region is CASSFRGAERNTEAFF. The DNA of the CDR3 is TGTGCCAGCAGTTTCAGGGGCGCGGAAAGAAACACTGAAGCTTTCTTT.

This clone came up once. The chain combines TRBV6-1 with TRBJ2-7, with unresolved D. CDR1 is MNHNS, CDR2 SASEGT, per germline. The V and J ends lost 8 bases and 11 bases respectively, with 7 bases between them. The CDR3 consists of 8 residues. CDR3 DNA sequence: TGTGCCAGCGGGTCGGAGTACTTC. Protein product: CASGSEYF.

The V and J genes are TRBV28 and TRBJ1-1, with TRBD1 matching over 7 bases. This CDR3 spans 13 amino acids. V dropped 10 bases and J dropped 1; count of bases not matched to a gene: 6. Germline V lookup: CDR1 MDHEN, CDR2 SYDVKM. This CDR3 reads CATRGVQNTEAFF. Here the CDR3 DNA reads TGTGCCACCAGGGGGGTTCAGAACACTGAAGCTTTCTTT.

The rearrangement joins TRBV2 to TRBJ2-3, with no clear D. CDR1 is SNHLY and CDR2 is FYNNEI in the germline V gene. With 8 bases removed from V and 0 bases from J, the gap between germline ends came to 9 bases. The CDR3 consists of 13 residues. This CDR3 reads CASPPGSTDTQYF. The CDR3 nucleotides read TGTGCCAGCCCCCCTGGAAGCACAGATACGCAGTATTTT.

This chain connects TRBV6-5 to TRBJ1-6; 7 bases agree with TRBD1. This CDR3 has 16 amino acids. Germline assignment: CDR1 MNHEY and CDR2 SVGAGI. J lost 7 bases, V lost 0 bases, and 6 bases had no gene match. In DNA form, the CDR3 reads TGTGCCAGCAGTTACTCGGAAAGGGGGCGAAATTCACCCCTCCACTTT. Protein product: CASSYSERGRNSPLHF.

The V and J genes are TRBV7-2 and TRBJ2-7, with D tentatively TRBD1 (6 bases). The V end lost 2 bases, the J end lost 3 bases, and 11 bases lay between the germline ends. The germline gives CDR1 SGHTA, CDR2 FQGNSA. The CDR3 runs to 14 residues. The CDR3 DNA sequence: TGTGCCAGCAGCTTAAGAGGGGGTCTCTACGAGCAGTACTTC. As protein: CASSLRGGLYEQYF.